The rows below give T cell receptor beta chains drawn from one sample of a study of beta chain features in type 1 diabetes. The protocol was immunoSEQ multiplex PCR, while the TCRdb copy is restricted to in-frame clones and leaves out a portion. The data contain about 160,000 clones, roughly 9% of them singletons. Sequencing used central memory CD4+ T cells from blood. All receptors come from a woman aged 25 to 45 with type 1 diabetes. Both conserved end residues are part of each CDR3.

TRBV5-1	TRBJ2-3	CASSVERAYTDTQYF
TRBV7-9	TRBJ2-1	CASSLVPTSGAYNEQFF
TRBV28	TRBJ2-2	CASSPPWGQGETGELFF
TRBV29-1	TRBJ1-5	CSVFDRDNQPQHF
TRBV7-8	TRBJ2-3	CASSLLGQITDTQYF
TRBV19	TRBJ1-2	CASSILRGANYGYTF
TRBV5-4	TRBJ2-6	CASSFAGSHSGANVLTF
TRBV15	TRBJ2-4	CATSGDRGSYIQYF
TRBV6-5	TRBJ1-1	CASSYGQMNTEAFF
TRBV4-2	TRBJ2-2	CASSQVSAGGTGELFF
TRBV5-6	TRBJ2-5	CASSFGLAGETQYF
TRBV7-3	TRBJ1-1	CASSPQSDTEAFF
TRBV27	TRBJ1-4	CASSLVGQGEKLFF
TRBV7-9	TRBJ2-1	CASRRTSGSDEQFF
TRBV11-3	TRBJ2-7	CASSSPTGGGYEQYF
TRBV7-6	TRBJ2-1	CASSYSGTSGYNEQFF
TRBV18	TRBJ1-2	CASSPLQGEDGYTF
TRBV12-5	TRBJ1-1	CASGLVLGQTNTEAFF
TRBV11-2	TRBJ2-7	CASSLEGRGAYEQYF
TRBV5-1	TRBJ2-2	CASSLAAGGPNTGELFF
TRBV7-3	TRBJ2-1	CASSSGSGRLRGEQFF
TRBV6-1	TRBJ2-5	CASSVGQGVRVHF
TRBV20-1	TRBJ1-1	CSASDPGMAFF
TRBV29-1	TRBJ1-4	CSVRVVAPTRTNEKLFF
TRBV7-3	TRBJ2-3	CASSLSGFADTQYF